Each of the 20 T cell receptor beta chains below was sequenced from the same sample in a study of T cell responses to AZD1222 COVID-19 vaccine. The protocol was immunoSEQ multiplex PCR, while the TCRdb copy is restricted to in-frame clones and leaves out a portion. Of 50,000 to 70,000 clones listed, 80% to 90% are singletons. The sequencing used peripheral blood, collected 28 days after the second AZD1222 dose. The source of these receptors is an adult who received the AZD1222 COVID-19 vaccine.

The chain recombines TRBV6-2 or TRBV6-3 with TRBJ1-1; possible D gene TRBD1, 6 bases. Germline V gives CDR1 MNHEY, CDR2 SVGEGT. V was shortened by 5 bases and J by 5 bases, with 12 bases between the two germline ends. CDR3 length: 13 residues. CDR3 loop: CASSHRVGTEAFF. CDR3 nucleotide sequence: TGTGCCAGCAGTCACAGGGTTGGAACTGAAGCTTTCTTT.

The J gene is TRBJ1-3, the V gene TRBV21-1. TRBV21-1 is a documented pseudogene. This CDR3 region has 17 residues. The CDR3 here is CASSKFSRGEPGNTIYF. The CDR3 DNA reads TGTGCCAGCAGCAAATTTAGTCGGGGGGAACCTGGAAACACCATATATTTT.

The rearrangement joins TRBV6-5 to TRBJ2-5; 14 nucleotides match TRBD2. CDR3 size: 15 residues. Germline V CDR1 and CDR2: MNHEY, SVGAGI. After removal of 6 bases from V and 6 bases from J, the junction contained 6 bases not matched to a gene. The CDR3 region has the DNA TGTGCCAGCAGGGGAGGGACTAGCGGGAGTCAGACCCAGTACTTC. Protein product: CASRGGTSGSQTQYF.

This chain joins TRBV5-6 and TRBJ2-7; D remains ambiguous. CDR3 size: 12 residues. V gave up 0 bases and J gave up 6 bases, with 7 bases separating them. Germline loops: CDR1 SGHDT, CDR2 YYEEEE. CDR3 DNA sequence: TGTGCCAGCAGCTTGGCTCTCCGCGAGCAGTACTTC. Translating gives CASSLALREQYF. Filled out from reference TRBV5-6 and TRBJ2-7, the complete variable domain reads DAGVTQSPTHLIKTRGQQVTLRCSPKSGHDTVSWYQQALGQGPQFIFQYYEEEERQRGNFPDRFSGHQFPNYSSELNVNALLLGDSALYLCASSLALREQYFGPGTRLTVT.

The CDR3 loop is CASSTDLDRGRMSYNSPLHF. The DNA of the CDR3 is TGTGCCAGTAGTACCGACCTCGACAGGGGGCGTATGTCCTATAATTCACCCCTCCACTTT. V and J are TRBV19 and TRBJ1-6, with 10 nucleotides matching TRBD1. CDR3 length equals 20 residues. The V segment lost 4 bases and the J segment 1 base; nucleotides outside the gene matches: 13. From germline, CDR1 is LNHDA and CDR2 SQIVND (reference sequence). The full variable domain, with the rest looked up from reference TRBV19 and TRBJ1-6, is DGGITQSPKYLFRKEGQNVTLSCEQNLNHDAMYWYRQDPGQGLRLIYYSQIVNDFQKGDIAEGYSVSREKKESFPLTVTSAQKNPTAFYLCASSTDLDRGRMSYNSPLHFGNGTRLTVT.

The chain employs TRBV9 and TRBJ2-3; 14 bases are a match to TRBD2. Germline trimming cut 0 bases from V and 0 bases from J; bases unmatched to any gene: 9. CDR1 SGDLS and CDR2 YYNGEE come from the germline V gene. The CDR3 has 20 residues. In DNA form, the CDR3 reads TGTGCCAGCAGCGTAGACCCGGGACTAGCGGGGGCGGCTAGCACAGATACGCAGTATTTT. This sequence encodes CASSVDPGLAGAASTDTQYF.

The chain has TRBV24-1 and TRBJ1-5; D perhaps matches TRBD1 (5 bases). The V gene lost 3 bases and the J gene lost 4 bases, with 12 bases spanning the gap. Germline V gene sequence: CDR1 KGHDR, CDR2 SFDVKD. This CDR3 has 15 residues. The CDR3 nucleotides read TGTGCCACCAGTGATCGCGGGGGTACAAATCAGCCCCAGCATTTT. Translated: CATSDRGGTNQPQHF.

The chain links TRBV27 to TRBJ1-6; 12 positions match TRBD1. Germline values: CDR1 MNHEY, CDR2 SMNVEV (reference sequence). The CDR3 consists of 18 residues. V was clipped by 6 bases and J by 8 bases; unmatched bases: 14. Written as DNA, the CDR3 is TGTGCCAGCAGACGGGACAGGGGGCGCCTTCGGGCGGATTCACCCCTCCACTTT. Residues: CASRRDRGRLRADSPLHF.

CDR3 loop: CAISVDPGYNQPQHF. CDR3 coding DNA: TGTGCCATCAGTGTGGATCCAGGGTACAATCAGCCCCAGCATTTT. The chain carries TRBV10-3 and TRBJ1-5; D perhaps matches TRBD1 (5 bases). Trimming cost V 4 bases and J 3 bases, with 13 bases left between them. CDR3 size: 15 residues. Germline CDR1 and CDR2: ENHRY and SYGVKD.

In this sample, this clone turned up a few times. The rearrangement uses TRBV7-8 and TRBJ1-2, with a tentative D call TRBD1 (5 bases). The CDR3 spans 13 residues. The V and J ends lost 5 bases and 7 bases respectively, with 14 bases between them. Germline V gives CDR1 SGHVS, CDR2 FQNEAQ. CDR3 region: CASSKGVKSGYTF. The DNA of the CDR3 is TGTGCCAGCAGCAAAGGGGTGAAGAGTGGCTACACCTTC.

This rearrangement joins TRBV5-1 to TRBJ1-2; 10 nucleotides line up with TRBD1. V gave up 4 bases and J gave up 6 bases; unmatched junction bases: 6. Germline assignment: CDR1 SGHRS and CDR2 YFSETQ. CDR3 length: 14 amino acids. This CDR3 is CASSGMTGGHGYTF. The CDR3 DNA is TGCGCCAGCAGCGGAATGACAGGGGGCCATGGCTACACCTTC.

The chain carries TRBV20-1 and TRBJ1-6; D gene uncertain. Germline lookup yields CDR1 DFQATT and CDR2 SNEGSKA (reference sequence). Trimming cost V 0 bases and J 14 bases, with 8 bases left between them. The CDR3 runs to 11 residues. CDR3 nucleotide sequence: TGCAGTGCTAGAGATAGGAATACCCTCCACTTT. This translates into CSARDRNTLHF.

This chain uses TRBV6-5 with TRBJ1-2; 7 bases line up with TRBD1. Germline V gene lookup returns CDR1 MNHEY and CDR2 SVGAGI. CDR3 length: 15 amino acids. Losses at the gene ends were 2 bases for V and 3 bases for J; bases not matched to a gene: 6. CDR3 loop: CASSYRGRFDYGYTF. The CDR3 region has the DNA TGTGCCAGCAGTTACAGGGGGCGCTTTGACTATGGCTACACCTTC.

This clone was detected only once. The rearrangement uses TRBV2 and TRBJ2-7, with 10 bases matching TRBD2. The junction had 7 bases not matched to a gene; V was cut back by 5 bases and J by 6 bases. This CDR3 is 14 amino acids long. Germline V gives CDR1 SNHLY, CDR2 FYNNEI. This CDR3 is CASSQRGGHSEQYF. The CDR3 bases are TGTGCCAGCAGTCAGCGGGGGGGCCACTCCGAGCAGTACTTC.

The CDR3 spells CASSSFTGVTETQYF. The CDR3, as DNA: TGTGCCAGCAGCTCGTTCACTGGAGTTACAGAGACCCAGTACTTC. The V gene is TRBV7-2, the J gene TRBJ2-5; no clear D. This CDR3 has 15 amino acids. The germline gives CDR1 SGHTA, CDR2 FQGNSA. V was clipped by 4 bases and J by 4 bases, with 16 bases between them.

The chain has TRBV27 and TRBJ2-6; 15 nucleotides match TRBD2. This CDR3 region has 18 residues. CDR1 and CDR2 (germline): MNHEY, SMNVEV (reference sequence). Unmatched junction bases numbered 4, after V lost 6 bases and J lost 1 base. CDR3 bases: TGTGCCAGCAGCCTCGGACTAGCGGGGGGGTCTGGGGCCAACGTCCTGACTTTC. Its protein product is CASSLGLAGGSGANVLTF.

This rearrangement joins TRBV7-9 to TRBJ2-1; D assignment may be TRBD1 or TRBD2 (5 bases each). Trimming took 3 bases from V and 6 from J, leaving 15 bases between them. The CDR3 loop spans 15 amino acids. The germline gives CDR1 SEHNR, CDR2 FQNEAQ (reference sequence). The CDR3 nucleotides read TGTGCCAGCAGCTTCCCCTTAACGGGGCCCAATGAGCAGTTCTTC. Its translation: CASSFPLTGPNEQFF.

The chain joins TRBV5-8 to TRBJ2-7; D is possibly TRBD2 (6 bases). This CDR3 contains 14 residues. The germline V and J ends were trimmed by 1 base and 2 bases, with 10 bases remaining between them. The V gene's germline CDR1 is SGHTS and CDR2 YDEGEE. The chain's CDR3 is CASSLPGVTYEQYF. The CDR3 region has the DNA TGTGCCAGCAGCTTGCCGGGAGTGACCTACGAGCAGTACTTC.

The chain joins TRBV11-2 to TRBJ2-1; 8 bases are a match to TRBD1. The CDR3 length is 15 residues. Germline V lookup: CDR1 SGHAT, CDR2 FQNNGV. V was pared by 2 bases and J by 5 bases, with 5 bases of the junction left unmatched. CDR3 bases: TGTGCCAGCAGCTTAACAGGGGGGTCGAACAATGAGCAGTTCTTC. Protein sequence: CASSLTGGSNNEQFF.

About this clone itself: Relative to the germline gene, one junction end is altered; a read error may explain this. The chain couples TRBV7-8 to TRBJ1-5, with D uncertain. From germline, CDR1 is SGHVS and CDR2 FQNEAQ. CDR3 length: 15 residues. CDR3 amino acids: CASRLDTGGNQPQHF. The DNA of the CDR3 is TGTGCCAGCAGGTTAGATACCGGGGGCAATCAGCCCCAGCATTTT.